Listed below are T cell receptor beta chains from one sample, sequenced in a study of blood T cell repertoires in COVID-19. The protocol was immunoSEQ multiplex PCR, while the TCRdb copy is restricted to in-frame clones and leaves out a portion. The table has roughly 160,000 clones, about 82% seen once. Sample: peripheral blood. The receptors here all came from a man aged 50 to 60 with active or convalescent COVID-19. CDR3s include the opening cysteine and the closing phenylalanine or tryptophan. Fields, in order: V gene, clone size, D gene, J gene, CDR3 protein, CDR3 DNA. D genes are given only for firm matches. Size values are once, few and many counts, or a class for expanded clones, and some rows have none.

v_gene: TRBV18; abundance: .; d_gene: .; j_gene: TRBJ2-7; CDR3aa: CASSPMAGWEQYF; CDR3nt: TGTGCCAGCTCACCAATGGCAGGATGGGAGCAGTACTTC
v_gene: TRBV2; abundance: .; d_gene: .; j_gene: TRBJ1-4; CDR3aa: CASSEAKGIWGEEKLFF; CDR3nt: TGTGCCAGCAGTGAAGCAAAGGGGATATGGGGCGAAGAAAAACTGTTTTTT
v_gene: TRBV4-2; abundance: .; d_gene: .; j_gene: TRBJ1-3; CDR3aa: CASSQGSGASGNTIYF; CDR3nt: TGTGCCAGCAGCCAAGGAAGTGGGGCCTCTGGAAACACCATATATTTT
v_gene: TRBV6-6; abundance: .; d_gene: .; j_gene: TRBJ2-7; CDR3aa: CASSYQRGTYEQYF; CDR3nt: TGTGCCAGCAGTTACCAACGGGGGACCTACGAGCAGTACTTC
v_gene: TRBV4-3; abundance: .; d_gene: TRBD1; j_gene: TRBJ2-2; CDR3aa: CASSQERQGNTGELFF; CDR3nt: TGCGCCAGCAGCCAAGAAAGACAGGGTAACACCGGGGAGCTGTTTTTT
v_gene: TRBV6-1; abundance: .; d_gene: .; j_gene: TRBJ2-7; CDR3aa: CASSELGPHGYEQYF; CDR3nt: TGTGCCAGCAGTGAATTGGGGCCCCATGGCTACGAGCAGTACTTC
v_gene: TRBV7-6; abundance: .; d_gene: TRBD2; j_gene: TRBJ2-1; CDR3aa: CASSYISGTYNEQFF; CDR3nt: TGTGCCAGCAGCTACATAAGCGGGACCTACAATGAGCAGTTCTTC
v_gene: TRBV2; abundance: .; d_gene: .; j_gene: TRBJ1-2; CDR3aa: CASSEGRSLGYTF; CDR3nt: TGTGCCAGCAGTGAAGGCAGGTCCCTTGGCTACACCTTC
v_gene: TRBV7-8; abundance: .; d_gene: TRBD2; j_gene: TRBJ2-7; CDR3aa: CASSPLGYSSGALVEQYF; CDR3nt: TGTGCCAGCAGCCCCCTAGGGTATTCTAGCGGGGCCTTGGTAGAGCAGTACTTC
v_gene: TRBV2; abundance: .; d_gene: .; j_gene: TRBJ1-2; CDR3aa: CASSEGPGNGYTF; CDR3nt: TGTGCCAGCAGTGAGGGGCCAGGGAATGGCTACACCTTC
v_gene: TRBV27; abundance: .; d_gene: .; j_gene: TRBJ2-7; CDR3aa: CASSSRRRAISYEQYF; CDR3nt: TGTGCCAGCAGCTCCCGTAGGAGGGCTATATCGTACGAGCAGTACTTC
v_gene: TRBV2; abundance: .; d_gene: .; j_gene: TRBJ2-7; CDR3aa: CASSLSGLGSYEQYF; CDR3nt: TGTGCCAGCAGTTTGAGCGGGTTGGGGTCCTACGAGCAGTACTTC
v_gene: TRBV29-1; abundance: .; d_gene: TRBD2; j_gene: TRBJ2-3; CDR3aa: CSVEGYWLAGGASTDTQYF; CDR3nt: TGCAGCGTTGAAGGGTACTGGCTAGCGGGAGGGGCTAGCACAGATACGCAGTATTTT
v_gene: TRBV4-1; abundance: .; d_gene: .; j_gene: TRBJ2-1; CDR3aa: CASSQQNSYNEQFF; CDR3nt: TGCGCCAGCAGCCAACAGAACTCCTACAATGAGCAGTTCTTC
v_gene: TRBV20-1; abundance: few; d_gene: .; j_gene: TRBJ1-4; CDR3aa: CSASSSNEKLFF; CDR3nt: TGCAGTGCTAGTTCGTCGAATGAAAAACTGTTTTTT
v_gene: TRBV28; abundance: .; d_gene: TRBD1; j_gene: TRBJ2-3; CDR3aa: CASSLGQADTQYF; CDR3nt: TGTGCCAGCAGTCTGGGACAGGCAGATACGCAGTATTTT
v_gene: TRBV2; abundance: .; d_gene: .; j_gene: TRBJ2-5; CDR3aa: CASIPSRGSQTQYF; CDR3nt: TGTGCCAGCATCCCTAGCAGGGGAAGTCAGACCCAGTACTTC
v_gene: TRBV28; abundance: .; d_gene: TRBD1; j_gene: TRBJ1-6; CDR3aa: CASSVPGTERYSPLHF; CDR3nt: TGTGCCAGCAGTGTCCCTGGGACAGAGAGGTATTCACCCCTCCACTTT
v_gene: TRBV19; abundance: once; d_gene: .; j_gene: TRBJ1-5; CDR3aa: CASGGGGNQPQHF; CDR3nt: TGTGCCAGTGGCGGGGGTGGCAATCAGCCCCAGCATTTT
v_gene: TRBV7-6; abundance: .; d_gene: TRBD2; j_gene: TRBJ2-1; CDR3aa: CASSFLAGGPFDNEQFF; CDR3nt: TGTGCCAGCAGCTTCCTAGCGGGGGGGCCTTTTGACAATGAGCAGTTCTTC
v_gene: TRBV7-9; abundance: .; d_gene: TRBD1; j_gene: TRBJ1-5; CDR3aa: CASSHGRDSGNQPQHF; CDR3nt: TGTGCCAGCAGCCACGGACGGGACAGTGGGAATCAGCCCCAGCATTTT
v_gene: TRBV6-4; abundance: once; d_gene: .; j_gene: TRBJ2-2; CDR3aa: CATAAGTGELFF; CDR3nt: TGTGCCACTGCGGCGGGTACCGGGGAGCTGTTTTTT
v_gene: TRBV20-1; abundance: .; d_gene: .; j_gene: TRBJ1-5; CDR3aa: CSASTLSTFQPQHF; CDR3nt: TGCAGTGCTAGTACTCTGTCTACGTTTCAGCCCCAGCATTTT
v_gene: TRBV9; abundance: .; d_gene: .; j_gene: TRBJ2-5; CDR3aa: CASSVGAGYQETQYF; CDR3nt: TGTGCCAGCAGCGTAGGAGCAGGCTACCAAGAGACCCAGTACTTC
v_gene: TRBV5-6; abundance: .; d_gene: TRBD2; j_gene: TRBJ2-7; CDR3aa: CASRTMGPSGYF; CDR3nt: TGTGCCAGCAGAACGATGGGGCCTAGCGGTTACTTC
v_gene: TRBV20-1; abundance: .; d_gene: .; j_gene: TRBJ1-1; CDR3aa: CSASDQGWNTEAFF; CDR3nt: TGCAGTGCTAGTGATCAGGGGTGGAACACTGAAGCTTTCTTT
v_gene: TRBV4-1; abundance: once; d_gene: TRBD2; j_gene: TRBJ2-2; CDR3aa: CASSQASGISGELFF; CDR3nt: TGCGCCAGCAGCCAAGCTAGCGGGATATCCGGGGAGCTGTTTTTT
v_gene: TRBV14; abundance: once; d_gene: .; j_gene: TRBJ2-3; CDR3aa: CASTGLGGSTDTQYF; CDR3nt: TGTGCCAGCACAGGGCTGGGCGGAAGCACAGATACGCAGTATTTT
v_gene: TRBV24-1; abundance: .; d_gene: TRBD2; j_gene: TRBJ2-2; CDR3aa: CATSDPGIGTSGNTGELFF; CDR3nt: TGTGCCACCAGTGATCCCGGAATCGGGACTAGCGGGAACACCGGGGAGCTGTTTTTT
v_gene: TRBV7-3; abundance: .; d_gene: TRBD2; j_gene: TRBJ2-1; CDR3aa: CASSPGRGGTYNEQFF; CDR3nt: TGTGCCAGCAGCCCCGGTCGGGGGGGAACCTACAATGAGCAGTTCTTC
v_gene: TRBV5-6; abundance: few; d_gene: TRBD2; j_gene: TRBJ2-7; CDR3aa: CASSSSQRGSIEQYF; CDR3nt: TGTGCCAGCAGCTCATCTCAGCGGGGCTCTATCGAGCAGTACTTC
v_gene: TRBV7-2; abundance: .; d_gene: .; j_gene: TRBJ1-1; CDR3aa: CASSTLGPGAEAFF; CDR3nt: TGTGCCAGCAGTACTCTCGGGCCGGGAGCTGAAGCTTTCTTT
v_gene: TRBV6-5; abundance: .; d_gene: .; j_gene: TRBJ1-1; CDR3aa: CASRYQGLNTEAFF; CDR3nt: TGTGCCAGCAGATATCAGGGGCTGAACACTGAAGCTTTCTTT
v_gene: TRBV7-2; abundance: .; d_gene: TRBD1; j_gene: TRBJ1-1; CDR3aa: CASSLAQGAGTEAFF; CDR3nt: TGTGCCAGCAGCTTAGCGCAGGGGGCGGGCACTGAAGCTTTCTTT
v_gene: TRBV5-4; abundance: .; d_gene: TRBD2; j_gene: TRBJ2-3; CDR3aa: CASRAGLAVSTDTQYF; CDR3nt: TGTGCCAGCAGGGCGGGACTAGCGGTTAGCACAGATACGCAGTATTTT
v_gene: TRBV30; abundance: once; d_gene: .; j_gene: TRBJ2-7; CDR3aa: CAWSLGVDFFYEQYF; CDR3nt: TGTGCCTGGAGTTTAGGGGTAGACTTTTTCTACGAGCAGTACTTC
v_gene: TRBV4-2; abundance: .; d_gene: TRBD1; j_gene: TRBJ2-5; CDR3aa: CASSQGQGRETQYF; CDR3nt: TGTGCCAGCAGCCAAGGACAGGGCCGGGAGACCCAGTACTTC
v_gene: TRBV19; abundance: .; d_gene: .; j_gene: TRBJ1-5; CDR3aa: CASSIRYYSNQPQHF; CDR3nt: TGTGCCAGTAGTATCCGGTATTATAGCAATCAGCCCCAGCATTTT
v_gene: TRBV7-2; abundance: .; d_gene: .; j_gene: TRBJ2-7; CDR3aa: CASSPSYEQYF; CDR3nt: TGTGCCAGCAGTCCTTCCTACGAGCAGTACTTC
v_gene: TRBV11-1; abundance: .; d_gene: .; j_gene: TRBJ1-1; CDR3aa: CASSLGQNTEAFF; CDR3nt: TGTGCCAGCAGCTTAGGACAGAACACTGAAGCTTTCTTT
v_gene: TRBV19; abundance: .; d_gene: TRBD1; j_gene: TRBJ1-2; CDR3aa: CASSPGTGDYGYTF; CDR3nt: TGTGCCAGTAGTCCGGGGACAGGGGACTATGGCTACACCTTC
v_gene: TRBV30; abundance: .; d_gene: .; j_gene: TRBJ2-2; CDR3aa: CAWTRVTGNTGELFF; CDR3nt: TGTGCCTGGACCAGGGTGACAGGGAACACCGGGGAGCTGTTTTTT
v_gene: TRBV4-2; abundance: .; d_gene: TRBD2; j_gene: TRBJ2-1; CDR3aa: CASSLEKGTSGDNEQFF; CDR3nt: TGTGCCAGCAGCCTCGAGAAAGGGACTAGCGGGGACAATGAGCAGTTCTTC
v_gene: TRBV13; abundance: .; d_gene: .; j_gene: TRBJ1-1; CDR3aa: CASSLRGPMNTEAFF; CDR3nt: TGTGCCAGCAGCTTACGGGGTCCCATGAACACTGAAGCTTTCTTT
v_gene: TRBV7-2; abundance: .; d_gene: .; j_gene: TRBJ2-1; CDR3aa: CASSWGLEQFF; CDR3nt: TGTGCCAGCAGCTGGGGGCTTGAGCAGTTCTTC
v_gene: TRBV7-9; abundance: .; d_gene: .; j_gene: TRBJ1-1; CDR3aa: CASSLDTGPEAFF; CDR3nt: TGTGCCAGCAGCTTAGATACAGGCCCTGAAGCTTTCTTT
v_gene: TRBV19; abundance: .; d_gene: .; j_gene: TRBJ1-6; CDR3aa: CASSISLFTPLHF; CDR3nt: TGTGCCAGTAGTATCTCCCTATTCACGCCCCTCCACTTT
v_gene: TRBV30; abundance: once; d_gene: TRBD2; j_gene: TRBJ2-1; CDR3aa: CAWSKGLAGWKSYNEQFF; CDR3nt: TGTGCCTGGAGTAAGGGACTAGCGGGGTGGAAATCCTACAATGAGCAGTTCTTC
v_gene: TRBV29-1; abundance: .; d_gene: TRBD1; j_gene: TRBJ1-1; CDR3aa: CSVGFQGVTEAFF; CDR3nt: TGCAGCGTTGGATTTCAGGGGGTCACTGAAGCTTTCTTT
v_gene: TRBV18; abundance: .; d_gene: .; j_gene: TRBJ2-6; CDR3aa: CASSPKQGSGANVLTF; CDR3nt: TGTGCCAGCTCACCAAAACAGGGTTCCGGGGCCAACGTCCTGACTTTC
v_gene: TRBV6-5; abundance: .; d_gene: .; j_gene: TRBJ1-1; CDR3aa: CASSRGMNTEAFF; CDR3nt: TGTGCCAGCAGTCGAGGGATGAACACTGAAGCTTTCTTT
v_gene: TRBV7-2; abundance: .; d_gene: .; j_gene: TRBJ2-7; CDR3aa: CASSSHQGTRVSF; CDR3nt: TGTGCCAGCAGCTCCCACCAGGGGACCCGGGTTTCCTTC
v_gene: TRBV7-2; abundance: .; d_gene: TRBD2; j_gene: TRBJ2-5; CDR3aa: CASSSTSGTQETQYF; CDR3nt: TGTGCCAGCAGCTCAACTAGCGGAACCCAAGAGACCCAGTACTTC